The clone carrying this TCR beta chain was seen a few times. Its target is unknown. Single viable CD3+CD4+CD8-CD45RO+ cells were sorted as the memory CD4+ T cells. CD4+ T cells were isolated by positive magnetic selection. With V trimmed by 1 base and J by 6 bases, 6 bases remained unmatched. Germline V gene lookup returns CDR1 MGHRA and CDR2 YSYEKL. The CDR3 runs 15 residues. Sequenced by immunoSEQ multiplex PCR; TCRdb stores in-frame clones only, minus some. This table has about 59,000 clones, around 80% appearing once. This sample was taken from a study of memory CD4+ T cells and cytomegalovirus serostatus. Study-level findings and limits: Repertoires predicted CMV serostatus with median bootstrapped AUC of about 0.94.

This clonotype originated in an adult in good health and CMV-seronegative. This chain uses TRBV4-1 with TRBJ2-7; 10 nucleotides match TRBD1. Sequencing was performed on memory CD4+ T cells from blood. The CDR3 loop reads CASSQGGTGEREQYF. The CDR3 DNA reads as TGCGCCAGCAGCCAAGGGGGGACAGGGGAGCGCGAGCAGTACTTC.